Sequencing of this T cell receptor (beta chain) was carried out in a study of T cells in Graves' hyperthyroidism and ophthalmopathy. Study-wide points: Blood shared most expanded thyroid clonotypes above 0.001.

TCR beta CDR3 sequences were amplified from RNA transcripts. Researchers ran a first-round RT-PCR on the TCR CDR3 using the HTBI primer set. TCRdb re-analysed the multiplex PCR reads in MiXCR, keeping a single row per CDR3 protein. In the table there are hundreds of thousands of distinct CDR3 sequences, about 14% of which are singletons. In the case of this clonotype: Antigen: not known. The missing conserved phenylalanine or tryptophan at the end of this CDR3 makes a read error likely.

The CDR3 spans 14 residues. Germline CDR1 and CDR2: MNHNS and SASEGT. The V call is TRBV6-1, the J call TRBJ1-2; 7 positions match TRBD1. Material: blood. This clonotype originated in a woman in her fifties or sixties with Graves' ophthalmopathy. The DNA for the CDR3 is TGTGCCAGTATGCTGACAGGGTTTAACTACGGCTACACCCTC. Encoded protein: CASMLTGFNYGYTL.